This T cell receptor (beta chain) was captured by sequencing in a study of radiotherapy plus CTLA-4 blockade in lung cancer. About the study: Among all patients, roughly 19% showed objective responses, while about 30% had disease control. Findings and caveats of the study: The best prediction of response reportedly came from early blood T cell clone dynamics, with interferon-beta.

Using immunoSEQ multiplex PCR, the repertoire was profiled, and TCRdb retains in-frame clones only, with some absent. The table includes roughly 88,000 clones, roughly 80% detected once. As for this clone: What it binds is not known.

Ipilimumab CTLA-4 blockade and focal radiation were given to patients with chemo-refractory metastatic non-small-cell lung cancer. CDR3 length: 14 amino acids. The V end lost 1 base, the J end lost 4 bases, and 8 bases lay between the germline ends. The germline gives CDR1 SGHRS, CDR2 YFSETQ. The input for sequencing was peripheral blood, taken from a patient treated with radiotherapy plus ipilimumab. This chain links TRBV5-1 with TRBJ2-2; D ambiguous. The source of this sequence is a human donor with non-small cell lung cancer who had stable disease on radiotherapy plus ipilimumab. CDR3: CASSLRSLTGELFF. The CDR3 bases are TGCGCCAGCAGCTTGCGGAGCCTCACCGGGGAGCTGTTTTTT.